The T cell receptor (beta chain) under discussion was sequenced for a study of shared clonotypes between healthy human individuals. The authors distributed each subset's genomic DNA evenly over several immunoSEQ plates. Profiling relied on immunoSEQ multiplex PCR, and the TCRdb table lists in-frame clones only, not all of them. In the table there are around 2.5 million clones, 93% of which are singletons. This clone was counted a single time. Trimming cost V 6 bases and J 0 bases; bases outside gene matches: 3. There are 16 residues in the CDR3. Germline V lookup: CDR1 SEHNR, CDR2 FQNEAQ (reference sequence). Donors were healthy HIV-negative adults without recently reported acute infections or vaccinations.

The chain employs TRBV7-9 and TRBJ2-2; 11 nucleotides align to TRBD2. Sequencing was done on a sample of naive CD4+ T cells from PBMCs. Subset defined: CD45RA+ positively selected. The clonotype originates from a man younger than 35 in good health. Some clones in this sample may be carry-over from other donors' samples. CDR3 loop: CASRYSGRANTGELFF. The CDR3 coding sequence is TGTGCCAGCAGATATAGCGGGAGGGCGAACACCGGGGAGCTGTTTTTT.